This T cell receptor beta chain appears in the sequencing data of a study of shared clonotypes between healthy human individuals. Comments on this clone: As yet, its antigen is unknown.

Sequencing used immunoSEQ multiplex PCR; TCRdb keeps in-frame clones, though not all of them. The sample yields over 2 million clones, around 95% seen once. Whole-study results and caveats: For sorted subsets, rarefaction showed incomplete sequencing despite large depth. Apart from blood, nothing was sampled; tissue repertoires likely differ.

Splitting of CD4+ cells produced CD45RA+ naive and CD45RA-negative memory subsets. This receptor was obtained from a young man in good health. The sample comprised naive CD4+ T cells sorted from blood. The subset was: CD45RA+ positively selected.

CDR3 nucleotides: TGTGCCATCAGTGACGCAGGGGCGAGGGAGACCCAGTACTTC. Protein: CAISDAGARETQYF. The rearrangement joins TRBV10-3 to TRBJ2-5; TRBD1 is a possible D gene (6 bases). V lost 3 bases and J 5 bases, leaving 13 bases between the germline ends. Germline V gene sequence: CDR1 ENHRY, CDR2 SYGVKD. The CDR3 length is 14 residues.